These T cell receptor beta chains were read from a single sample in a study of regulatory T cells in long-lasting Graves disease. Each CDR3 protein is one row after TCRdb ran MiXCR on the multiplex PCR reads. Of over 450,000 distinct CDR3 sequences listed, 12% were seen once; the top ten hold around 9.3%. This same sample was also taken into another study, of T cells in Graves' hyperthyroidism and ophthalmopathy.

Sample: peripheral blood mononuclear cells (PBMCs), taken at new diagnosis, from a patient treated with antithyroid drugs. The receptors derive from a woman aged 30 to 39 with Graves disease. Both conserved end residues are part of each CDR3. A D gene is named only where the DNA matches it firmly. Size is stated for part of the rows, as once, few or many counts, or as a class when the clone is expanded.

V gene: TRBV6-5
D gene: -
J gene: TRBJ2-7
clone size: -
CDR3 DNA: TGTGCCAGCAGTTACGATTCCGGGAGACGCGAGCAGTACTTC
CDR3 protein: CASSYDSGRREQYF

V gene: TRBV4-3
D gene: -
J gene: TRBJ2-1
clone size: -
CDR3 DNA: TGCGCCAGCAGCCAAGGACAAGACAATGAGCAGTTCTTC
CDR3 protein: CASSQGQDNEQFF

V gene: TRBV6-5
D gene: -
J gene: TRBJ1-1
clone size: many
CDR3 DNA: TGTGCCAGCAGTTACTCTTTGCAGTTGAACACTGAAGCTTTCTTT
CDR3 protein: CASSYSLQLNTEAFF

V gene: TRBV29-1
D gene: -
J gene: TRBJ2-7
clone size: -
CDR3 DNA: TGCAGCGTTGAGGTGGTAGGGACCCAATACGAGCAGTACTTC
CDR3 protein: CSVEVVGTQYEQYF

V gene: TRBV28
D gene: -
J gene: TRBJ1-4
clone size: many
CDR3 DNA: TGTGCCAGCAGTTCGGGGGCCGCTAATGAAAAACTGTTTTTT
CDR3 protein: CASSSGAANEKLFF

V gene: TRBV2
D gene: TRBD2
J gene: TRBJ2-1
clone size: many
CDR3 DNA: TGTGCCAGCAACCGACTAGCGGGAGAGGTTGAGCAGTTCTTC
CDR3 protein: CASNRLAGEVEQFF

V gene: TRBV20-1
D gene: -
J gene: TRBJ1-4
clone size: many
CDR3 DNA: TGCAGTGCTAGGAGGACTCCAGACGAAAAACTGTTTTTT
CDR3 protein: CSARRTPDEKLFF

V gene: TRBV5-1
D gene: TRBD2
J gene: TRBJ2-7
clone size: many
CDR3 DNA: TGCGCCAGCAGCGAGGGACTAGCGGGAACCTACGAGCAGTACTTC
CDR3 protein: CASSEGLAGTYEQYF

V gene: TRBV19
D gene: TRBD1
J gene: TRBJ1-1
clone size: many
CDR3 DNA: TGTGCCAGTACCACGACAGGGGGTTGGTACACTGAAGCTTTCTTT
CDR3 protein: CASTTTGGWYTEAFF

V gene: TRBV18
D gene: TRBD1
J gene: TRBJ1-4
clone size: -
CDR3 DNA: TGTGCCAGCTCACCAACTCCGGGACAGCCTAATGAAAAACTGTTTTTT
CDR3 protein: CASSPTPGQPNEKLFF

V gene: TRBV7-2
D gene: TRBD1
J gene: TRBJ1-5
clone size: many
CDR3 DNA: TGTGCCAGCAGCTTCCGACAGGGGGCTGATCAGCCCCAGCATTTT
CDR3 protein: CASSFRQGADQPQHF

V gene: TRBV27
D gene: TRBD1
J gene: TRBJ2-5
clone size: many
CDR3 DNA: TGTGCCAGCAGTTCAGACAGGGGGACTTACTTC
CDR3 protein: CASSSDRGTYF

V gene: TRBV15
D gene: -
J gene: TRBJ1-2
clone size: many
CDR3 DNA: TGTGCCACCAGCAGAGATCAGCGCTATGGCTACACCTTC
CDR3 protein: CATSRDQRYGYTF

V gene: TRBV27
D gene: -
J gene: TRBJ1-6
clone size: many
CDR3 DNA: TGTGCCAGCAGTCCAGGACAGAAGAATTCACCCCTCCACTTT
CDR3 protein: CASSPGQKNSPLHF

V gene: TRBV4-1
D gene: TRBD1
J gene: TRBJ2-2
clone size: -
CDR3 DNA: TGCGCCAGCAGCCCACGACAGGGCATCACCGGGGAGCTGTTTTTT
CDR3 protein: CASSPRQGITGELFF

V gene: TRBV2
D gene: -
J gene: TRBJ2-1
clone size: many
CDR3 DNA: TGTGCCAGCAGTCCCTTTGGCAGCTCCTACAATGAGCAGTTCTTC
CDR3 protein: CASSPFGSSYNEQFF

V gene: TRBV7-8
D gene: TRBD1
J gene: TRBJ2-3
clone size: few
CDR3 DNA: TGTGCCAGCAGCCCGGGACAGGGGGGGACAGATACGCAGTATTTT
CDR3 protein: CASSPGQGGTDTQYF

V gene: TRBV7-9
D gene: TRBD2
J gene: TRBJ2-3
clone size: few
CDR3 DNA: TGTGCCAGCAGTTCTAGCGGGAGGGCCGATACGCAGTATTTT
CDR3 protein: CASSSSGRADTQYF

V gene: TRBV19
D gene: -
J gene: TRBJ1-2
clone size: few
CDR3 DNA: TGTGCCAGTAGTATGGTAGGAGTTAACTATGGCTACACCTTC
CDR3 protein: CASSMVGVNYGYTF

V gene: TRBV6-2/TRBV6-3
D gene: -
J gene: TRBJ2-3
clone size: few
CDR3 DNA: TGTGCCAGCAGTTACTCGCCAAGGTTGGGGGAGAGCTCAGATACGCAGTATTTT
CDR3 protein: CASSYSPRLGESSDTQYF

V gene: TRBV9
D gene: TRBD1
J gene: TRBJ1-4
clone size: -
CDR3 DNA: TGTGCCAGCAGCGTAGAGGCAGGGGGATCGGAAAGACTGTTTTTT
CDR3 protein: CASSVEAGGSERLFF

V gene: TRBV7-2
D gene: -
J gene: TRBJ2-1
clone size: few
CDR3 DNA: TGTGCCAGCAGCTTGGACTACTCCAATGAGCAGTCCTTC
CDR3 protein: CASSLDYSNEQSF

V gene: TRBV7-2
D gene: -
J gene: TRBJ2-7
clone size: many
CDR3 DNA: TGTGCCAGCAGCAAGACAGGTTTCGAGCAGTACTTC
CDR3 protein: CASSKTGFEQYF

V gene: TRBV6-5
D gene: -
J gene: TRBJ1-6
clone size: -
CDR3 DNA: TGTGCCAGCAGTTTTCGGCAGGGATGGTCACCCCTCCACTTT
CDR3 protein: CASSFRQGWSPLHF

V gene: TRBV4-2
D gene: -
J gene: TRBJ1-5
clone size: many
CDR3 DNA: TGTGCCAGCAGCCCTAGACGGGCGCCAGGGGATAGTCAGCCCCAGCATTTT
CDR3 protein: CASSPRRAPGDSQPQHF

V gene: TRBV29-1
D gene: TRBD2
J gene: TRBJ2-5
clone size: -
CDR3 DNA: TGCAGCGTTGACTCCGGGGGAGGGGAGACCCAGTACTTC
CDR3 protein: CSVDSGGGETQYF

V gene: TRBV20-1
D gene: TRBD1
J gene: TRBJ2-2
clone size: -
CDR3 DNA: TGCAGTGCTAGGAACGACAGGGGTTCGGCCGGGGAGCTGTTTTTT
CDR3 protein: CSARNDRGSAGELFF

V gene: TRBV2
D gene: TRBD1
J gene: TRBJ2-5
clone size: many
CDR3 DNA: TGTGCCAGCAGTCGGGACAGGGGTGAGACCCAGTACTTC
CDR3 protein: CASSRDRGETQYF

V gene: TRBV6-2/TRBV6-3
D gene: -
J gene: TRBJ2-6
clone size: many
CDR3 DNA: TGTGCCAGCAGTTATGCCGACGGTACTGGGGCCAACGTCCTGACTTTC
CDR3 protein: CASSYADGTGANVLTF

V gene: TRBV30
D gene: TRBD1
J gene: TRBJ1-6
clone size: many
CDR3 DNA: TGTGCCTGGAGTGTCAGACAGGGGAATTCACCCCTCCACTTT
CDR3 protein: CAWSVRQGNSPLHF

V gene: TRBV3-1
D gene: -
J gene: TRBJ1-4
clone size: many
CDR3 DNA: TGTGCCAGCAGCCAGACCGGGAATGAACGAAAACTGTTTTTT
CDR3 protein: CASSQTGNERKLFF

V gene: TRBV19
D gene: TRBD2
J gene: TRBJ2-7
clone size: many
CDR3 DNA: TGTGCCAGTAGGTTAGCTAGCGGCGCGTCCTACGAGCAGTACTTC
CDR3 protein: CASRLASGASYEQYF

V gene: TRBV2
D gene: TRBD1
J gene: TRBJ1-1
clone size: once
CDR3 DNA: TGTGCCAGCAGTCTAACAGGGGGTTATACTGAAGCTTTCTTT
CDR3 protein: CASSLTGGYTEAFF

V gene: TRBV28
D gene: TRBD2
J gene: TRBJ2-2
clone size: many
CDR3 DNA: TGTGCCAGCAGTGCTAGCGGAAGAAGTACCGGGGAGCTGTTTTTT
CDR3 protein: CASSASGRSTGELFF

V gene: TRBV20-1
D gene: TRBD2
J gene: TRBJ2-7
clone size: many
CDR3 DNA: TGCAGTGCTAGAGTGCCTAGCGGGGACGAGCAGTACTTC
CDR3 protein: CSARVPSGDEQYF

V gene: TRBV28
D gene: TRBD2
J gene: TRBJ2-2
clone size: many
CDR3 DNA: TGTGCCAGCAGAAGGTACAGCGGGAGTTACGGGGAGCTGTTTTTT
CDR3 protein: CASRRYSGSYGELFF

V gene: TRBV3-1
D gene: -
J gene: TRBJ2-7
clone size: many
CDR3 DNA: TGTGCCAGCAGCGTATTCAGGGGCTACGAGCAGTACTTC
CDR3 protein: CASSVFRGYEQYF

V gene: TRBV30
D gene: TRBD2
J gene: TRBJ2-2
clone size: many
CDR3 DNA: TGTGCCTGGAGTGTAAGCGGGAGTGCGACCGGGGAGCTGTTTTTT
CDR3 protein: CAWSVSGSATGELFF

V gene: TRBV4-2
D gene: -
J gene: TRBJ2-5
clone size: many
CDR3 DNA: TGTGCCAGCAGCCGCGGCGCGGGTACTTACCAAGAGACCCAGTACTTC
CDR3 protein: CASSRGAGTYQETQYF

V gene: TRBV15
D gene: -
J gene: TRBJ2-6
clone size: -
CDR3 DNA: TGTGCCACCAGCGAGGAGATGAGCTCTGGGGCCAACGTCCTGACTTTC
CDR3 protein: CATSEEMSSGANVLTF

V gene: TRBV29-1
D gene: -
J gene: TRBJ1-6
clone size: few
CDR3 DNA: TGCAGCGTCCGAGCTGGAGGGAGCCGCACGTCACCCCTCCACTTT
CDR3 protein: CSVRAGGSRTSPLHF

V gene: TRBV6-5
D gene: -
J gene: TRBJ2-1
clone size: many
CDR3 DNA: TGTGCCAGCAGTTACTCCCGGAGGGGGAGTAATGAGCAGTTCTTC
CDR3 protein: CASSYSRRGSNEQFF

V gene: TRBV7-9
D gene: -
J gene: TRBJ2-2
clone size: few
CDR3 DNA: TGTGCCAGCAGCTTAGTTCAGGGTTGGAACACCGGGGAGCTGTTTTTT
CDR3 protein: CASSLVQGWNTGELFF

V gene: TRBV28
D gene: -
J gene: TRBJ2-7
clone size: many
CDR3 DNA: TGTGCCAGCAGTAGGGGACGGCCCTACGAGCAGTACTTC
CDR3 protein: CASSRGRPYEQYF

V gene: TRBV6-1
D gene: TRBD2
J gene: TRBJ2-7
clone size: many
CDR3 DNA: TGTGCCAGCACTTCGGGACTAGGGTCCTACGAGCAGTACTTC
CDR3 protein: CASTSGLGSYEQYF

V gene: TRBV6-1
D gene: -
J gene: TRBJ2-1
clone size: few
CDR3 DNA: TGTGCCAGCAGGTGGCCGAGAGGGAATGAGCAGTTCTTC
CDR3 protein: CASRWPRGNEQFF

V gene: TRBV5-4
D gene: TRBD2
J gene: TRBJ2-1
clone size: many
CDR3 DNA: TGTGCCAGCAGCTTTAGGCGGGAGATAGGTGGAGATGAGCAGTTCTTC
CDR3 protein: CASSFRREIGGDEQFF

V gene: TRBV7-2
D gene: TRBD1
J gene: TRBJ2-7
clone size: many
CDR3 DNA: TGTGCCAGCAGCTCGGGACAGGCTCTAACCTACGAGCAGTACTTC
CDR3 protein: CASSSGQALTYEQYF

V gene: TRBV19
D gene: -
J gene: TRBJ1-5
clone size: few
CDR3 DNA: TGTGCCAGTAGCGCAGGGAGGGATCAGCCCCAGCATTTT
CDR3 protein: CASSAGRDQPQHF

V gene: TRBV11-3
D gene: -
J gene: TRBJ2-1
clone size: many
CDR3 DNA: TGTGCCAGCAGCCAAGGGGTAGCGAATGAGCAGTTCTTC
CDR3 protein: CASSQGVANEQFF